This is a list of T cell receptor beta chains from one sample in a study of regulatory T cells in long-lasting Graves disease. MiXCR was run by TCRdb on the multiplex PCR reads, yielding one entry per CDR3 protein. The data hold approximately 210,000 distinct CDR3 sequences, with 15% to 20% observed a single time. This material consisted of peripheral blood mononuclear cells (PBMCs), taken at new diagnosis, from a patient treated with antithyroid drugs. Receptor source: a female donor with Graves disease. The CDR3 runs from the conserved cysteine through the conserved F or W. A D gene is named only where the DNA matches it firmly. Size values are once, few and many counts, or a class for expanded clones, and some rows have none.

v_gene,d_gene,j_gene,abundance,CDR3nt,CDR3aa
TRBV20-1,-,TRBJ2-3,many,TGCAGTGCTAGAGATCCCGGGACTGGCACAGATACGCAGTATTTT,CSARDPGTGTDTQYF
TRBV2,-,TRBJ1-1,many,TGTGCCAGCACCGCAGGAATGCCGGCCACTGAAGCTTTCTTT,CASTAGMPATEAFF
TRBV28,-,TRBJ1-2,many,TGTGCCAGCAGTTTATTAGTAGAGGGCTACACCTTC,CASSLLVEGYTF
TRBV7-9,-,TRBJ1-1,many,TGTGCCAGCAACCGCGAGGGGCCTCCAATGAACACTGAAGCTTTCTTT,CASNREGPPMNTEAFF
TRBV7-2,-,TRBJ2-6,many,TGTGCCAGTTTAGAAGGACGCTCTGGGGCCAACGTCCTGACTTTC,CASLEGRSGANVLTF
TRBV18,TRBD2,TRBJ2-7,many,TGTGCCAGCTCACCACCCACTAGCGGGAGCAACGAGCAGTACTTC,CASSPPTSGSNEQYF
TRBV6-5,-,TRBJ1-1,many,TGTGCCAGCAGTTACGGGATCCAGGAGAACACTGAAGCTTTCTTT,CASSYGIQENTEAFF
TRBV6-1,TRBD1,TRBJ1-6,few,TGTGCCAGCAGTGGCCGACAGGGAGGGAATTCACCCCTCCACTTT,CASSGRQGGNSPLHF
TRBV12-5,TRBD1,TRBJ1-1,many,TGTGCTAGTGGTCAGAAAACAGGGGGAAAAGCTTTCTTT,CASGQKTGGKAFF
TRBV6-1,TRBD2,TRBJ2-2,many,TGTGTCAGCGGGACTACAGTGGTGTCCGGGGAGCTGTTTTTT,CVSGTTVVSGELFF
TRBV28,TRBD1,TRBJ2-7,many,TGTGCCAGCAGTCCCAGGAGGACAGGGGGCCACGAGCAGTACTTC,CASSPRRTGGHEQYF
TRBV7-7,-,TRBJ2-1,many,TGTGCTAGCAGCTTAGTTCCGGGGGATGAGCAGTTCTTC,CASSLVPGDEQFF
TRBV7-6,TRBD1,TRBJ2-7,many,TGTGCCAGCAGCTTAGCACTGGACAGGGCTTACGAGCAGTACTTC,CASSLALDRAYEQYF
TRBV7-2,TRBD2,TRBJ2-5,-,TGTGCCAGCAGCCCGGCCGGACTAGAGAAAGAGACCCAGTACTTC,CASSPAGLEKETQYF
TRBV29-1,TRBD2,TRBJ2-2,many,TGCAGCGTTAAGGGGCTAGCGGGACATACCGGGGAGCTGTTTTTT,CSVKGLAGHTGELFF
TRBV24-1,-,TRBJ2-7,few,TGTGCCACCAGTGATCCGGGACGGCGAGGCGAGCAGTACTTC,CATSDPGRRGEQYF
TRBV2,-,TRBJ2-7,many,TGTGCCAGCAGAGATAAACAGGCTACAAAATTCTACGAGCAGTACTTC,CASRDKQATKFYEQYF
TRBV7-2,-,TRBJ2-5,many,TGTGCCAGCAGCTTAGCGGGCATGACCCAGTACTTC,CASSLAGMTQYF
TRBV7-9,TRBD2,TRBJ2-1,many,TGTGCCAGCAGCTTAGCGGCTAGCGGGAGGGCCTCCAGCTCCTACAATGAGCAGTTCTTC,CASSLAASGRASSSYNEQFF
TRBV3-1,-,TRBJ1-2,many,TGTGCCAGCAGCCAAGATCGAGGCTACTATGGCTACACCTTC,CASSQDRGYYGYTF
TRBV28,-,TRBJ2-1,many,TGTGCCAGCAGTCCCTCCTCCGGGTTAGGGAGCTCCTACAATGAGCAGTTCTTC,CASSPSSGLGSSYNEQFF
TRBV7-7,TRBD1,TRBJ2-1,many,TGTGCTAGCAGCTTAGCGGGACCCGGGACAGGGGACAATGAGCAGTTCTTC,CASSLAGPGTGDNEQFF
TRBV11-3,-,TRBJ2-1,-,-,CASSFYICSAPSSGRANEQFF
TRBV5-1,-,TRBJ2-2,few,TGCGCCAGCAGCCCAACTCTAGCGAACACCGGGGAGCTGTTTTTT,CASSPTLANTGELFF
TRBV28,-,TRBJ2-2,many,TGTGCCAGCAGTTTAGCCGGATTGAACGGGGAGCTGTTTTTT,CASSLAGLNGELFF
TRBV20-1,TRBD1,TRBJ2-7,-,TGCAGTGTTAGAACAGGGGGCTACGAGCAGTACTTC,CSVRTGGYEQYF
TRBV6-5,TRBD1,TRBJ2-7,many,TGTGCCAGCAGTTACGTAATGTGGACAGGGCGCCCCTACGAGCAGTACTTC,CASSYVMWTGRPYEQYF
TRBV6-1,-,TRBJ2-3,many,TGTGCCAGCAGTGTCGGAATCGGCACAGATACGCAGTATTTT,CASSVGIGTDTQYF
TRBV6-1,-,TRBJ2-7,many,TGTGCCAGCAGAAGGGGGGGCTCCTACGAGCAGTACTTC,CASRRGGSYEQYF
TRBV24-1,-,TRBJ2-1,many,TGTGCCACCTCGGGAATGGAGTCGGGGGAAAATGAGCAGTTCTTC,CATSGMESGENEQFF
TRBV7-2,-,TRBJ1-4,many,TGTGCCAGCAACTTAGACGGCCCTCTTAATGAAAAACTGTTTTTT,CASNLDGPLNEKLFF
TRBV2,TRBD1,TRBJ1-1,-,TGTGCCAGCAGTGAAGCCCACAGGGGAAACACTGAAGCTTTCTTT,CASSEAHRGNTEAFF
TRBV6-6,TRBD2,TRBJ2-1,few,TGTGCCAGCAGTTACTCGAGAGGGAGGGTCGACAATGAGCAGTTCTTC,CASSYSRGRVDNEQFF
TRBV24-1,-,TRBJ1-2,-,TGTGCCACCAGTGATTTATCCAGAAACTATGGCTACACCTTC,CATSDLSRNYGYTF
TRBV3-1,TRBD2,TRBJ2-2,many,TGTGCTAGCAGCCCGGGACTAGCGAACACCGGGGAGCTGTTTTTT,CASSPGLANTGELFF
TRBV20-1,-,TRBJ1-3,-,TGCAGTGCTTCCCAGTCCTCTGGAAACACCATATATTTT,CSASQSSGNTIYF
TRBV11-2,TRBD2,TRBJ2-7,-,TGTGCCAGCAGCCCTACAATAGTAGCGGGAGGTGCGCAGTACTTC,CASSPTIVAGGAQYF
TRBV5-1,TRBD2,TRBJ2-3,few,TGCGCCAGCAGCACCGGGACTAGCGTTGTCGTAGATACGCAGTATTTT,CASSTGTSVVVDTQYF
TRBV20-1,TRBD2,TRBJ2-5,many,TGCAGTGCTCGACTAGCGGGGAACCAAGAGACCCAGTACTTC,CSARLAGNQETQYF
TRBV11-2,-,TRBJ2-2,many,TGTGCCAGCAGCTCCAGGATCTTGGACGGGGAGCTGTTTTTT,CASSSRILDGELFF
TRBV7-9,TRBD2,TRBJ2-1,many,TGTGCCAGCAGCTCTAGCGGGAGGGCCGACAATGAGCAGTTCTTC,CASSSSGRADNEQFF
TRBV24-1,TRBD2,TRBJ2-1,-,TGTGCCACCAGTCGGGGACTAGCGGGAGGGAATGAGCAGTTCTTC,CATSRGLAGGNEQFF
TRBV7-9,-,TRBJ1-1,many,TGTGCCAGCAGTCCGAACCGGGCCATGGCTGAAGCTTTCTTT,CASSPNRAMAEAFF
TRBV6-9,-,TRBJ2-1,-,TGTGCCAGCAGTTTAGAGGGGGTGGGATACAATGAGCAGTTCTTC,CASSLEGVGYNEQFF
TRBV28,TRBD2,TRBJ2-7,many,TGTGCCAGCAGTCTAGGGACTAGCGGGAAGGTGGAGCAGTACTTC,CASSLGTSGKVEQYF
TRBV20-1,-,TRBJ2-3,many,TGCAGTGCTAGAGATTCGGGGAAGGGGGAGGGACCAGATACGCAGTATTTT,CSARDSGKGEGPDTQYF
TRBV24-1,TRBD2,TRBJ2-3,many,TGTGCCACCAGTGATTCTACCGGACTAGCGGGAGTGGCAGATACGCAGTATTTT,CATSDSTGLAGVADTQYF
TRBV12-3/TRBV12-4,-,TRBJ2-5,many,TGTGCCAGCAGCCTATCCTCCGGAGGGAAGACCCAGTACTTC,CASSLSSGGKTQYF
TRBV11-2,TRBD2,TRBJ2-1,many,TGTGCCAGCAGCTTAGACGGGACTAGCGGCAATGAGCAGTTCTTC,CASSLDGTSGNEQFF
TRBV12-3/TRBV12-4,-,TRBJ2-7,once,TGTGCCAGCAGCTTTTCGGACAGACCTTACGAGCAGTACTTC,CASSFSDRPYEQYF
TRBV7-9,TRBD2,TRBJ2-7,many,TGTGCCAGCAGCCGGACTAGCGGGGCTACCTACGAGCAGTACTTC,CASSRTSGATYEQYF
TRBV4-2,-,TRBJ2-1,few,TGTGCCAGCAGCTCCCCCCCGGGATGCAATGAGCAGTTCTTC,CASSSPPGCNEQFF
TRBV12-3/TRBV12-4,-,TRBJ2-7,many,TGTGCCAGCAGTTTGTTGGGGGAGATTGACGAGCAGTACTTC,CASSLLGEIDEQYF
TRBV10-1,TRBD2,TRBJ2-3,many,TGCGCCAGCAGTGAGTTTAGCGGGAGAGAAACAGATACGCAGTATTTT,CASSEFSGRETDTQYF